The 32 T cell receptor beta chains reported below all come from one sample, sequenced in a study of regulatory T cells in long-lasting Graves disease. The time point: persistent/refractory GD, antithyroid drugs over 5 years with positive TRAb. RNA isolated from PBMCs was used to make the TCR library. Assembly of TCR beta libraries relied on iRepertoire HTBI primers together with Arm-PCR of CDR3 regions. TCRdb reanalysed the multiplex PCR reads using MiXCR and keeps one entry per CDR3 protein. Here the sample spans about 660,000 distinct CDR3 sequences, about 32% being singletons. The sample was peripheral blood mononuclear cells (PBMCs), taken when the disease was refractory, from a patient treated with antithyroid drugs. The source is a female donor with Graves disease.

For this clonotype: A much larger clone differs by one base, so this may be a read error. The J gene is TRBJ1-4, the V gene TRBV12-3 or TRBV12-4, with D hard to call. This CDR3 is 14 amino acids long. The CDR3 DNA is TGTGCCAGCAGTTCACACCAGTCTACTCGAAAACTGCTTTTT. This gives the protein CASSSHQSTRKLLF.

J is TRBJ2-7 and V is TRBV29-1; D remains ambiguous. The CDR3 runs 12 residues. Germline CDR1 is SQVTM and CDR2 is ANQGSEA. Trimming pared 4 bases from V and 0 bases from J, leaving 7 bases between. The CDR3 loop is CSVAGNSYEQYF. As DNA, the CDR3 is TGCAGCGTTGCTGGTAACTCCTACGAGCAGTACTTC.

This clonotype was counted between two and nine times. The chain combines TRBV27 with TRBJ2-4; TRBD2 might be the D (6 bases). Germline values: CDR1 MNHEY, CDR2 SMNVEV (reference sequence). The CDR3 length is 16 residues. Trimming removed 9 bases from V and 0 bases from J, with 18 bases in between. CDR3 residues: CASKSAAGLAKNIQYF. Here the CDR3 DNA reads TGTGCCAGTAAGAGTGCGGCGGGACTAGCCAAAAACATTCAGTACTTC.

This chain connects TRBV10-3 to TRBJ1-5, with D possibly matching TRBD1 (6 bases). This CDR3 region has 20 residues. V lost 3 bases to trimming and J lost 0 bases, with 24 bases between them. Germline V CDR1 and CDR2: ENHRY, SYGVKD. CDR3 amino acids: CAISEGGGESLTYSNQPQHF. DNA for the CDR3: TGTGCCATCAGTGAAGGGGGGGGGGAAAGCCTCACATATAGCAATCAGCCCCAGCATTTT.

Concerning this clonotype: A read error may be the cause here, since a much bigger clone is one base away. V is TRBV30 and J is TRBJ1-1, with a possible D match to TRBD1 (6 bases). Per the germline V gene, CDR1 is GTSNPN and CDR2 is SVGIG (reference sequence). The CDR3 is made up of 13 amino acids. CDR3 nucleotide sequence: TGTGCCTGGATGTTCGATCGGGACACTGGAGCTTTCTTT. Translating gives CAWMFDRDTGAFF.

CDR3 nucleotide sequence: TGTGCCAGCAGCAGTCCTCAGGGGCGAATCAACGAGCAGTACTTC. Protein sequence: CASSSPQGRINEQYF. The rearrangement joins TRBV7-9 to TRBJ2-7; D perhaps matches TRBD1 (6 bases). The V gene's germline CDR1 is SEHNR and CDR2 FQNEAQ (reference sequence). The CDR3 contains 15 residues. Trimming removed 5 bases at V and 5 bases at J, with 19 bases between.

The J gene is TRBJ1-2, the V gene TRBV28; maybe TRBD1 (5 bases). From germline, CDR1 is MDHEN and CDR2 SYDVKM. CDR3 length equals 14 residues. Trimming took off 7 bases at V and 5 bases at J, with 17 bases between the two ends. CDR3 nucleotide sequence: TGTGCCAGCACCATCCAGGGTGCGGGATATGGCTACACCTTC. Amino acid sequence: CASTIQGAGYGYTF.

This chain links TRBV6-1 with TRBJ2-7; D is tentatively TRBD1 or TRBD2 (5 bases each). CDR3 length equals 13 residues. The V and J ends lost 3 bases and 6 bases respectively, with 12 bases between them. Germline CDR1 and CDR2: MNHNS and SASEGT. The CDR3 reads CASSETGQPEQYF. The CDR3 DNA sequence: TGTGCCAGCAGTGAGACGGGGCAACCCGAGCAGTACTTC.

This clonotype was counted between two and nine times. This chain joins TRBV9 and TRBJ2-6; TRBD1 might be the D (5 bases). V lost 5 bases and J 4 bases, leaving 10 bases between the germline ends. This CDR3 is built from 14 residues. Germline-derived CDR1 and CDR2 are SGDLS and YYNGEE. CDR3 nucleotides: TGTGCCAGCAGGCAGGGTGTCGGGGCCAACGTCCTGACTTTC. Residues: CASRQGVGANVLTF.

Many counts were recorded for this clonotype. An end of the junction does not agree with germline; a read error may underlie this. This chain joins TRBV11-1 and TRBJ2-7, with TRBD2 matching 9 bases. The CDR3 runs to 15 residues. Germline values: CDR1 SGHAT, CDR2 FQDESV (reference sequence). This CDR3 is CASSSRGTSSHEQYF. CDR3 coding DNA: TGTGCCAGCAGCTCCCGCGGGACTAGCTCCCACGAGCAGTACTTC.

This chain connects TRBV29-1 to TRBJ1-1; a weak D match, TRBD1 (6 bases). CDR3 size: 11 residues. With 7 bases removed from V and 10 bases from J, the gap between germline ends came to 16 bases. CDR1 is SQVTM, CDR2 ANQGSEA, per germline. The CDR3 reads CSDGGGGGAFF. The CDR3 bases are TGCAGCGATGGAGGGGGAGGGGGAGCTTTCTTT.

The chain combines TRBV30 with TRBJ1-6, with D possibly matching TRBD1 (6 bases). The V gene lost 4 bases and the J gene lost 5 bases, with 18 bases spanning the gap. The length of the CDR3 is 16 residues. Germline CDR1 GTSNPN, CDR2 SVGIG (reference sequence). In DNA form, the CDR3 reads TGTGCCTGGACAAACTTAGGACAGCAAAATAATTCACCCCTCCACTTT. Its protein is CAWTNLGQQNNSPLHF.

The chain has TRBV20-1 and TRBJ2-7, with TRBD2 identical over 13 bases. The trim removed 6 bases at V and 2 bases at J, leaving 13 bases unmatched. Germline assignment: CDR1 DFQATT and CDR2 SNEGSKA (reference sequence). This CDR3 is 17 amino acids long. The CDR3 DNA is TGCAGTGCCCTAAAAGCCACTAGCGGGAGGGTGGCCTACGAGCAGTACTTC. Its protein is CSALKATSGRVAYEQYF.

A word on this clonotype: The germline gene is not matched at one end of the junction; a read error may be the cause. The chain couples TRBV28 to TRBJ2-7; 9 nucleotides align to TRBD2. The CDR3 is made up of 17 amino acids. Germline-derived CDR1 and CDR2 are MDHEN and SYDVKM. Here the CDR3 reads CTSSLGWQSSGTYEQYF. Written as DNA, the CDR3 is TGTACCAGCAGTTTAGGGTGGCAGTCTAGCGGGACCTACGAGCAGTACTTC.

V usage is TRBV28 and J usage is TRBJ1-1; TRBD1 is a possible D gene (5 bases). With 5 bases removed from V and 4 bases from J, the gap between germline ends came to 20 bases. Germline loops: CDR1 MDHEN, CDR2 SYDVKM. This CDR3 is built from 16 residues. CDR3 loop: CASSPSAGWGSTEAFF. CDR3 nucleotides: TGTGCCAGCAGTCCCAGTGCAGGGTGGGGTTCCACTGAAGCTTTCTTT.

J is TRBJ2-2 and V is TRBV20-1, with 12 bases aligning to TRBD2. J was trimmed by 3 bases and V by 2 bases; bases with no gene match: 7. CDR1 is DFQATT, CDR2 SNEGSKA, per germline (reference sequence). The CDR3 has 17 residues. The DNA of the CDR3 is TGCAGTGCTAGACCCCTACTAGCGGGAGGCGACACCGGGGAGCTGTTTTTT. It is translated as CSARPLLAGGDTGELFF.

The chain employs TRBV7-9 and TRBJ1-1, with D uncertain. Trimming pared 3 bases from V and 7 bases from J, leaving 12 bases between. The CDR3 runs 13 residues. Germline-derived CDR1 and CDR2 are SEHNR and FQNEAQ (reference sequence). The CDR3 bases are TGTGCCAGCAGCTTTTCTTCCCGCGGTGAAGCTTTCTTT. Translation: CASSFSSRGEAFF.

This clonotype was observed many times. Compared with germline, one end of the junction differs, possibly owing to a read error. The rearrangement uses TRBV5-1 and TRBJ1-2, with D maybe TRBD1 (5 bases). CDR3 length: 14 residues. CDR1 is SGHRS and CDR2 is YFSETQ in the germline V gene. The CDR3 sequence is CASSLDSLNYGYTF. The CDR3 bases are TGTGCCAGCAGTTTAGACAGCCTGAACTATGGCTACACCTTC.

This clonotype has just a few counts. The chain uses TRBV20-1 and TRBJ2-5; the D gene is possibly TRBD2 (6 bases). Germline V lookup: CDR1 DFQATT, CDR2 SNEGSKA (reference sequence). CDR3 length: 14 amino acids. Trimming pared 0 bases from V and 2 bases from J, leaving 10 bases between. CDR3: CSARDWGDQETQYF. The CDR3 DNA sequence: TGCAGTGCTAGAGATTGGGGGGATCAAGAGACCCAGTACTTC.

The chain combines TRBV12-3 or TRBV12-4 with TRBJ1-2; 7 nucleotides match TRBD1. The V segment lost 0 bases and the J segment 5 bases; nucleotides outside the gene matches: 9. The CDR3 loop spans 16 amino acids. Written as DNA, the CDR3 is TGTGCCAGCAGTTTAGCGCCGGGACAGAGTCTATATGGCTACACCTTC. Protein: CASSLAPGQSLYGYTF.

The V gene is TRBV19, the J gene TRBJ2-7, with 7 bases fitting TRBD1. V shed 5 bases, J shed 6 bases, and the junction held 4 bases outside the gene matches. There are 12 residues in the CDR3. Germline V gene sequence: CDR1 LNHDA, CDR2 SQIVND (reference sequence). The CDR3 coding sequence is TGTGCCAGTAGTGCGGACAGGTTCGAGCAGTACTTC. This gives the protein CASSADRFEQYF.

This clonotype was seen only a few times. V gene TRBV11-2 combines with J gene TRBJ2-7, with 7 bases matching TRBD2. Germline loops: CDR1 SGHAT, CDR2 FQNNGV. The CDR3 is made up of 13 amino acids. J lost 3 bases, V lost 1 base, and 0 bases had no gene match. Here the CDR3 reads CASSLGDYYEQYF. CDR3 nucleotides: TGTGCCAGCAGCTTAGGGGACTACTACGAGCAGTACTTC.

This clonotype occurred a few times. V and J are TRBV7-9 and TRBJ2-5, with 8 bases identical to TRBD1. The CDR3 sequence is 15 residues long. Trimming removed 2 bases from V and 3 bases from J; junction bases left unmatched: 5. Per germline, CDR1 SEHNR and CDR2 FQNEAQ (reference sequence). CDR3 DNA: TGTGCCAGCAGCTTACTCGGACAGGGAGAAGAGACCCAGTACTTC. Residues: CASSLLGQGEETQYF.

There are many counts of this clonotype. The rearrangement links TRBV6-5 to TRBJ2-7, with unresolved D. Germline V gene lookup returns CDR1 MNHEY and CDR2 SVGAGI. Trimming shortened V by 4 bases and J by 2 bases, and 12 bases separated the two germline ends. CDR3 length: 14 amino acids. CDR3 coding DNA: TGTGCCAGCAGTTCGGACCGCCGTGCCTACGAGCAGTACTTC. Translation gives CASSSDRRAYEQYF.

This clonotype showed up many times. The rearrangement uses TRBV28 and TRBJ1-5; D is uncertain. Trimming cost V 11 bases and J 0 bases, with 17 bases left between them. The CDR3 spans 15 residues. Germline lookup yields CDR1 MDHEN and CDR2 SYDVKM. CDR3 coding DNA: TGTGCCGCCAACCGACCCTTTGATAGCAATCAGCCCCAGCATTTT. This gives the protein CAANRPFDSNQPQHF.

This clonotype was counted ten times or more. The chain recombines TRBV12-3 or TRBV12-4 with TRBJ1-2; TRBD1 aligns across 8 bases. V gave up 6 bases and J gave up 5 bases; unmatched junction bases: 5. CDR3 size: 13 residues. CDR3 amino acids: CASSLTGEYGYTF. The CDR3 region has the DNA TGTGCCAGCAGCTTGACAGGGGAATATGGCTACACCTTC.

The chain uses TRBV11-2 and TRBJ2-1; 7 positions match TRBD2. Germline assignment: CDR1 SGHAT and CDR2 FQNNGV. The CDR3 has 16 residues. After removal of 1 base from V and 5 bases from J, the junction contained 8 bases not matched to a gene. The CDR3 coding sequence is TGTGCCAGCAGCTTAGTGACGGGACTATCAAACAATGAGCAGTTCTTC. Translating gives CASSLVTGLSNNEQFF.

J is TRBJ1-5 and V is TRBV24-1; TRBD1 matches at 8 bases. Germline CDR1 KGHDR, CDR2 SFDVKD. This CDR3 is 16 amino acids long. After removal of 4 bases from V and 3 bases from J, the junction contained 7 bases not matched to a gene. The CDR3 bases are TGTGCCACCAGTGAGTCTCAGGGGGCAGACAATCAGCCCCAGCATTTT. Its translation: CATSESQGADNQPQHF.

The table lists this clonotype with a count of one. V and J are TRBV3-1 and TRBJ2-2; D remains ambiguous. V lost 0 bases, J lost 8 bases, and 19 bases lay in between. The CDR3 loop spans 17 amino acids. Germline V gene data show CDR1 as LGHDT and CDR2 as YNNKEL (reference sequence). The chain's CDR3 is CASSQDRVGSASGELFF. The DNA of the CDR3 is TGTGCCAGCAGCCAAGATCGGGTCGGAAGCGCATCTGGGGAGCTGTTTTTT.

In this sample, this clonotype turned up a few times. The V gene is TRBV7-9, the J gene TRBJ1-2; D perhaps matches TRBD1 (6 bases). The CDR3 consists of 14 residues. V was trimmed by 4 bases and J by 6 bases, leaving 15 bases between them. CDR1 and CDR2 (germline): SEHNR, FQNEAQ (reference sequence). The CDR3 sequence: CASSSTGGADGYTF. The CDR3, as DNA: TGTGCCAGCAGCTCCACGGGGGGCGCGGATGGCTACACCTTC.

Only a few counts were recorded for this clonotype. The chain employs TRBV3-1 and TRBJ1-2, with D perhaps TRBD1 (6 bases). V lost 0 bases and J 6 bases, leaving 17 bases between the germline ends. CDR3 length: 16 amino acids. Germline values: CDR1 LGHDT, CDR2 YNNKEL (reference sequence). CDR3 amino acids: CASSQDRIQGRNGYTF. DNA for the CDR3: TGTGCCAGCAGCCAAGACCGTATACAGGGTAGGAATGGCTACACCTTC. Looking up the rest from reference TRBV3-1 and TRBJ1-2 gives the full variable domain: DTAVSQTPKYLVTQMGNDKSIKCEQNLGHDTMYWYKQDSKKFLKIMFSYNNKELIINETVPNRFSPKSPDKAHLNLHINSLELGDSAVYFCASSQDRIQGRNGYTFGSGTRLTVV.

DNA for the CDR3: TGCAGCGTTGAAGCAGGAGCGGGACGGGCCTACGAGCAGTACTTC. It translates to CSVEAGAGRAYEQYF. The chain has TRBV29-1 and TRBJ2-7; 7 bases map to TRBD2. V dropped 1 base and J dropped 2; count of bases not matched to a gene: 8. This CDR3 spans 15 amino acids. The germline CDR1 and CDR2 sequences are SQVTM and ANQGSEA.